This T cell receptor (beta chain) was sequenced during a study of beta chain features in type 1 diabetes. Every isolated RNA sample was fully reverse transcribed, so sequencing captured expressed TCRB transcripts. Naive, central memory and regulatory T cell samples produced a mean of about 3.5 million reads. Libraries were prepared by immunoSEQ multiplex PCR; TCRdb keeps only in-frame clonotypes and omits some of them. The table lists about 180,000 clones, around 13% of them singletons. General study results and limits: It was not settled here whether HLA type affects TCRB rearrangement.

CDR1 is LNHDA and CDR2 is SQIVND in the germline V gene (reference sequence). CDR3 length equals 18 residues. Trimming took off 3 bases at V and 2 bases at J, with 20 bases between the two ends. Concerning this clone itself: The antigen is unknown.

The clonotype comes from a woman aged 18-29 years in good health. The V call is TRBV19, the J call TRBJ2-1, with a possible D match to TRBD2 (6 bases). Sample: central memory CD4+ T cells from blood. For the CDR3, the DNA is TGTGCCAGTAGTATCCTACGCTCTGCGGGGTTCACCTACAATGAGCAGTTCTTC. It codes for CASSILRSAGFTYNEQFF.